This TCR beta chain was sequenced in a study of blood T cell repertoires in COVID-19. Overall study: From T cells, B-cell-depleted T cells, or PBMCs came the material, which was cDNA or gDNA.

Libraries were prepared by immunoSEQ multiplex PCR; TCRdb keeps only in-frame clonotypes and omits some of them. The sample records roughly 80,000 clones, about 85% being singletons. The count of this clone is one. Trimming pared 4 bases from V and 5 bases from J, leaving 17 bases between. Germline V gene lookup returns CDR1 SGHNT and CDR2 YYREEE (reference sequence). The CDR3 runs 15 residues. The origin of this receptor is a human donor in a cohort sampled during active COVID-19. The sample consisted of peripheral blood. The chain carries TRBV5-4 and TRBJ2-3, with D perhaps TRBD1 (6 bases). The CDR3 nucleotides are TGTGCCAGCAGCACCGGGACAAACCAACGAGATACGCAGTATTTT. This encodes CASSTGTNQRDTQYF.